The source of this TCR beta chain is a study of response to subunit inactivated influenza vaccine. This clonotype was counted many times. The antigen is undetermined. Study-wide results and limits: Authors suggested that a seasonal influenza vaccination recruits few new T cells each time.

TCRdb reprocessed the RT-PCR reads with MiXCR, giving one entry per CDR3 protein. This table holds approximately 500,000 distinct CDR3 sequences, roughly 13% found once. The CDR3 sequence is 14 residues long. Germline CDR1 DFQATT, CDR2 SNEGSKA (reference sequence). Trimming left V 1 base short and J 0 bases short, with 7 bases between. This clonotype was obtained from a man aged 50 to 59 who received an inactivated influenza vaccine. This sample comprised PBMCs from blood, obtained roughly 45 days after vaccination. The rearrangement joins TRBV20-1 to TRBJ2-1; D gene ambiguous. DNA of the CDR3: TGCAGTGCTAGAGGGCGGTACTCCTACAATGAGCAGTTCTTC. This sequence encodes CSARGRYSYNEQFF.